These T cell receptor beta chains were read from a single sample in a study of blood T cells in healthy people across ages. One entry per CDR3 protein, called by TCRdb with MiXCR from the 5' RACE reads. The top ten clones hold 6.5% to 10% of a sample with some 1.4 million distinct CDR3 sequences, about 43% of them seen once. Sequenced sample: blood. These receptors originate from a young woman in good health. Both conserved end residues are part of each CDR3. The order of the fields is CDR3 protein, clone size, V gene, J gene. Clone size is given for some rows only: seen once, a few or many times, or a class if the clone is expanded.

CDR3: CAISERTSGVSDEQYF; size: -; V: TRBV10-3; J: TRBJ2-7
CDR3: CASSQDGLAGARETQYF; size: few; V: TRBV4-1; J: TRBJ2-5
CDR3: CASSLTSGGTYNEQFF; size: few; V: TRBV6-5; J: TRBJ2-1
CDR3: CASSQASSGGEYF; size: -; V: TRBV3-1; J: TRBJ2-3
CDR3: CASSLDQILFVGGRRSYNEQFF; size: few; V: TRBV11-2; J: TRBJ2-1
CDR3: CASSLRQGFRETQYF; size: -; V: TRBV7-9; J: TRBJ2-5
CDR3: CASSLNGIIQETQYF; size: few; V: TRBV7-9; J: TRBJ2-5
CDR3: CSASGRTGSHGYTF; size: -; V: TRBV20-1; J: TRBJ1-2
CDR3: CASSPWDSDKEQFF; size: -; V: TRBV18; J: TRBJ2-1
CDR3: CASSLEQGKVDSPFHF; size: -; V: TRBV7-9; J: TRBJ1-6
CDR3: CASSLLGTAGNIQYF; size: -; V: TRBV7-9; J: TRBJ2-4
CDR3: CSSRPEGVSEAFF; size: few; V: TRBV29-1; J: TRBJ1-1
CDR3: CASSLLTGLGHNEQFF; size: few; V: TRBV5-1; J: TRBJ2-1
CDR3: CSARSAGGFYNEQFF; size: few; V: TRBV20-1; J: TRBJ2-1
CDR3: CASSPYTLAGGKLYEQYF; size: once; V: TRBV4-1; J: TRBJ2-7
CDR3: CASSSGTSGTKNIQYF; size: few; V: TRBV7-8; J: TRBJ2-4
CDR3: CASSSRGENEQFF; size: -; V: TRBV7-9; J: TRBJ2-1
CDR3: CASSLTMNTEAFF; size: many; V: TRBV27; J: TRBJ1-1
CDR3: CASTSWAGSSYEQYF; size: -; V: TRBV27; J: TRBJ2-7
CDR3: CASSEERELFF; size: -; V: TRBV2; J: TRBJ2-2
CDR3: CASSLGTARGYGYTF; size: -; V: TRBV7-9; J: TRBJ1-2
CDR3: CASTPRRGGTSTDTQYF; size: few; V: TRBV27; J: TRBJ2-3